These T cell receptor beta chains were read from a single sample in a study of CD8 T cells in ankylosing spondylitis. Each CDR3 protein gets one entry after TCRdb re-called the 5' RACE reads with MiXCR. The sample lists 190,000 or so distinct CDR3 sequences, about 13% occurring once. Input material: blood, either unsorted or a sorted T cell fraction (not recorded which). These receptors all stem from a male donor with ankylosing spondylitis or in good health (not recorded which). Both conserved end residues are part of each CDR3. D genes are given only for firm matches. Not all rows give a size; the values are once, few, many and, for expanded clones, a class.

j_call: TRBJ2-7
v_call: TRBV4-2
clone_size: few
d_call: NA
cdr3_aa: CASSPPGTPSGYEQYF
cdr3_nt: TGTGCCAGCAGCCCCCCCGGGACCCCGTCGGGCTACGAGCAGTACTTC

j_call: TRBJ1-1
v_call: TRBV27
clone_size: few
d_call: NA
cdr3_aa: CASSFGAYTEAFF
cdr3_nt: TGTGCCAGCAGTTTCGGGGCGTACACTGAAGCTTTCTTT

j_call: TRBJ2-7
v_call: TRBV19
clone_size: NA
d_call: TRBD2
cdr3_aa: CASSYQRGSYEQYF
cdr3_nt: TGTGCCAGTAGTTACCAGCGGGGGTCGTACGAGCAGTACTTC

j_call: TRBJ2-7
v_call: TRBV27
clone_size: NA
d_call: TRBD1
cdr3_aa: CASSPWDSINSYEQYF
cdr3_nt: TGTGCCAGCAGTCCCTGGGACAGCATTAACTCCTACGAGCAGTACTTC

j_call: TRBJ1-1
v_call: TRBV3-1
clone_size: few
d_call: NA
cdr3_aa: CASSQDLGRTEAFF
cdr3_nt: TGTGCCAGCAGCCAAGACCTGGGGCGAACTGAAGCTTTCTTT

j_call: TRBJ2-1
v_call: TRBV6-4
clone_size: few
d_call: TRBD2
cdr3_aa: CASSDYPAGDSYNEQFF
cdr3_nt: TGTGCCAGCAGTGACTACCCTGCGGGGGACTCCTACAATGAGCAGTTCTTC

j_call: TRBJ1-2
v_call: TRBV29-1
clone_size: NA
d_call: NA
cdr3_aa: CSVHRGGARDGYTF
cdr3_nt: TGCAGCGTTCATAGAGGAGGGGCCCGGGATGGCTACACCTTC

j_call: TRBJ2-2
v_call: TRBV12-3/TRBV12-4
clone_size: few
d_call: TRBD2
cdr3_aa: CASSLGRGGYTGELFF
cdr3_nt: TGTGCCAGCAGTTTAGGGCGGGGGGGATACACCGGGGAGCTGTTTTTT

j_call: TRBJ1-1
v_call: TRBV9
clone_size: NA
d_call: NA
cdr3_aa: CASSVFGALNTEPFF
cdr3_nt: TGTGCCAGCAGCGTCTTCGGAGCCCTGAACACTGAACCTTTCTTT

j_call: TRBJ2-3
v_call: TRBV2
clone_size: NA
d_call: TRBD2
cdr3_aa: CASRERGGLLTDTQYF
cdr3_nt: TGTGCCAGCAGGGAGCGGGGGGGCTTGTTGACAGATACGCAGTATTTT

j_call: TRBJ1-1
v_call: TRBV4-1
clone_size: NA
d_call: NA
cdr3_aa: CASSQLGTGTNTEAFF
cdr3_nt: TGCGCCAGCAGCCAACTTGGAACAGGTACGAACACTGAAGCTTTCTTT

j_call: TRBJ2-3
v_call: TRBV5-1
clone_size: many
d_call: NA
cdr3_aa: CASSLGQSPISDTQYF
cdr3_nt: TGCGCCAGCAGCTTGGGACAGAGTCCCATCAGTGATACGCAGTATTTT

j_call: TRBJ1-2
v_call: TRBV21-1
clone_size: NA
d_call: NA
cdr3_aa: CASSRAAGQGAIGYTF
cdr3_nt: TGTGCCAGCAGCAGAGCTGCTGGACAGGGGGCGATTGGCTACACCTTC

j_call: TRBJ2-2
v_call: TRBV20-1
clone_size: NA
d_call: NA
cdr3_aa: CSARGGGNAGELFF
cdr3_nt: TGCAGTGCTAGAGGCGGGGGCAATGCCGGGGAGCTGTTTTTT

j_call: TRBJ2-3
v_call: TRBV2
clone_size: many
d_call: NA
cdr3_aa: CASTGGSTDTQYF
cdr3_nt: TGTGCCAGCACTGGGGGGAGCACAGATACGCAGTATTTT

j_call: TRBJ2-3
v_call: TRBV5-1
clone_size: many
d_call: NA
cdr3_aa: CASSLGALQYF
cdr3_nt: TGCGCCAGCAGCTTGGGCGCCTTACAGTATTTT

j_call: TRBJ2-7
v_call: TRBV7-9
clone_size: few
d_call: NA
cdr3_aa: CASSLEALPYEQYF
cdr3_nt: TGTGCCAGCAGCTTAGAAGCCCTCCCATACGAGCAGTACTTC

j_call: TRBJ2-3
v_call: TRBV6-4
clone_size: NA
d_call: TRBD2
cdr3_aa: CASSDDQGGTDTQYF
cdr3_nt: TGTGCCAGCAGTGACGACCAGGGAGGGACAGATACGCAGTATTTT

j_call: TRBJ2-5
v_call: TRBV7-9
clone_size: NA
d_call: NA
cdr3_aa: CASSSAGGGIKQETQYF
cdr3_nt: TGTGCCAGCAGCTCCGCCGGCGGCGGGATTAAGCAAGAGACCCAGTACTTC

j_call: TRBJ2-1
v_call: TRBV4-1
clone_size: NA
d_call: TRBD2
cdr3_aa: CASSQSGGARDEQFF
cdr3_nt: TGCGCCAGCAGCCAATCGGGGGGGGCCCGCGATGAGCAGTTCTTC

j_call: TRBJ2-7
v_call: TRBV5-1
clone_size: many
d_call: TRBD1
cdr3_aa: CASRGQLYEQYF
cdr3_nt: TGCGCCAGCAGGGGACAGCTATACGAGCAGTACTTC

j_call: TRBJ1-1
v_call: TRBV30
clone_size: NA
d_call: NA
cdr3_aa: CAWSGGFTEAFF
cdr3_nt: TGTGCCTGGAGTGGAGGATTCACTGAAGCTTTCTTT

j_call: TRBJ1-2
v_call: TRBV29-1
clone_size: NA
d_call: TRBD1
cdr3_aa: CSVKTGQGLNYGYTF
cdr3_nt: TGCAGCGTCAAGACTGGACAGGGCCTTAACTATGGCTACACCTTC

j_call: TRBJ1-6
v_call: TRBV12-3/TRBV12-4
clone_size: NA
d_call: NA
cdr3_aa: CASSLAGGRNSPLHF
cdr3_nt: TGTGCCAGCAGTTTAGCGGGGGGCCGCAATTCACCCCTCCACTTT

j_call: TRBJ2-4
v_call: TRBV9
clone_size: many
d_call: NA
cdr3_aa: CASSVDSGGENIQYF
cdr3_nt: TGTGCCAGCAGCGTTGACTCCGGAGGCGAAAACATTCAGTACTTC

j_call: TRBJ2-4
v_call: TRBV12-3/TRBV12-4
clone_size: NA
d_call: TRBD1
cdr3_aa: CASRSGGANIQYF
cdr3_nt: TGTGCCAGCAGGTCAGGGGGCGCGAACATTCAGTACTTC

j_call: TRBJ2-2
v_call: TRBV2
clone_size: many
d_call: NA
cdr3_aa: CASSERERNTGELFF
cdr3_nt: TGTGCCAGCAGTGAGAGAGAGAGGAACACCGGGGAGCTGTTTTTT

j_call: TRBJ2-6
v_call: TRBV15
clone_size: few
d_call: NA
cdr3_aa: CATSRDFSGANVLTF
cdr3_nt: TGTGCCACCAGCAGAGATTTCTCTGGGGCCAACGTCCTGACTTTC

j_call: TRBJ2-3
v_call: TRBV20-1
clone_size: NA
d_call: TRBD2
cdr3_aa: CSARGIGLAVGDTQYF
cdr3_nt: TGCAGTGCTAGAGGCATAGGACTAGCCGTCGGAGATACGCAGTATTTT